This paragraph reports one TCR beta chain. Its binding antigen is unknown. Base qualities are missing; no much larger clone stands one base away. TCRbeta CDR3 regions were amplified from genomic DNA using the immunoSEQ Assay, a bias-controlled multiplex PCR. On the study's bioinformatics: Nucleated cell counts per sample were estimated from amplification of reference gene primers within the assay. Sequence reads were collapsed and filtered to measure the absolute abundance of every unique TCRbeta CDR3 rearrangement. For each sample, productive Simpson clonality was calculated as the square root of Simpson's diversity index across productive rearrangements. TCRdb re-hosts the immuneACCESS table, in-frame sequences only. Its copies lack some clones; in the studies checked, an unresolved V gene accounts for under half of them, and the cause for the rest is not known. V, J and clone size are taken as reported in that table, and D and trimming were inferred from the DNA itself. The sample records some 71,000 clones, approximately 90% of which are singletons. The ten biggest clones cover 1.5% to 2.5% of the sample.

The data were obtained in a study of blood T cell repertoires in COVID-19 (dated by TCRdb to the early 2020s). For the wider study: Collaborator samples came from the United States, Italy and Spain and covered acute and convalescent phases of COVID-19. The material from the prospective study consisted of cDNA or gDNA derived from T cells, B-cell-depleted T cells, or PBMCs. Deeply sampled blood TCRbeta repertoires from subjects exposed to, actively infected with, or recovered from COVID-19 were included in the dataset. The repertoires were released in a freely available public database intended as a resource for research on the immune response to SARS-CoV-2. Samples were obtained from the ongoing ImmuneRACE study (first 160 participants) and from 950 to 1,500 subjects provided by 6 global collaborators. A de-identified subject ID, COVID-19 status, age in years and sex were almost always included in the sample metadata. Where available, HLA class I and class II types were obtained from metadata supplied by the sample provider rather than from assay-based typing. The full study reports these points: The amount of clinical and demographic metadata varied by source and participant and was provided uncurated.

Whole blood was collected in K2EDTA tubes by collaborating institutions according to the institutions' own protocols. For TCRbeta analysis, collaborator samples were shipped as frozen whole blood, as isolated PBMCs, or as DNA extracted from either sample type. According to the germline V gene, CDR1 reads SQVTM and CDR2 reads ANQGSEA. The CDR3 runs 13 amino acids, cysteine and phenylalanine included. Only CDR3 DNA remains: 39 bases, in frame from the first base. V is pared back by 3 bases and J by 2 bases, with 10 bases lying between the germline termini. The receptor was isolated from a man between 25 and 39 years old with acute or convalescent COVID-19. The sequence links TRBV29-1 to TRBJ1-1; TRBD1 might be the D gene, on 5 matching bases. The sequenced material came from peripheral blood. The CDR3 region has the sequence CSVDQGRNTEAFF. The nucleotides are TGCAGCGTTGACCAGGGAAGAAACACTGAAGCTTTCTTT.